The clone carrying this T cell receptor beta chain came up once. This sample was taken from a study of shared clonotypes between healthy human individuals. With 3 bases removed from V and 0 bases from J, the gap between germline ends came to 11 bases. Per germline, CDR1 SGHTA and CDR2 FQGNSA. The CDR3 has 16 residues. Deep was the level used in running the assay. Genomic DNA per cell subset filled all wells of several immunoSEQ plates. The authors loaded 200 ng DNA, roughly 33,000 T cell genomes, into sorted-subset replicate PCRs. Libraries were prepared by immunoSEQ multiplex PCR; TCRdb keeps only in-frame clonotypes and omits some of them. The sample shows over a million clones, 97% to 99% of them seen only once. In the CD4+ fraction, cells were divided into CD45RA+ naive and CD45RA-negative memory subsets.

The chain couples TRBV7-2 to TRBJ1-4, with D possibly being TRBD1 (6 bases). This receptor was obtained from a man aged 30-40 years in good health. Sequencing input: naive CD4+ T cells sorted from blood. Subset here: CD45RA+ positively selected. Here the CDR3 DNA reads TGTGCCAGCAGCTTTCCCAGGGGAACAACTAATGAAAAACTGTTTTTT. Protein product: CASSFPRGTTNEKLFF.